Below, 32 T cell receptor beta chains from the same sample are listed, as sequenced in a study of Ad26.COV2.S vaccination and SARS-CoV-2 variants. This table comes from immunoSEQ multiplex PCR, and its TCRdb copy is limited to in-frame clones, with some not included. The table has about 400,000 clones, about 89% seen once; the top ten hold approximately 1.9%. The treatment: some 20 received Ad26.COV2.S at low or high dose, single or two shots; roughly 5 received placebo; per-sample allocation not given. The samples were gathered on day 63 after the first injection of vaccine or placebo. The material was peripheral blood, obtained in a trial of Ad26.COV2.S vaccine versus placebo. The receptors come from a person aged 18-60 years who received the Ad26.COV2.S COVID-19 vaccine or a placebo.

The chain has TRBV5-1 and TRBJ2-5; no clear D. The V end was cut by 4 bases, the J end by 1 base, with 11 bases between. This CDR3 region has 14 residues. Germline V lookup: CDR1 SGHRS, CDR2 YFSETQ. The DNA for the CDR3 is TGCGCCAGCAGCCGCCGACATTCCCAAGAGACCCAGTACTTC. This translates into CASSRRHSQETQYF.

The J gene is TRBJ2-2, the V gene TRBV5-1, with D perhaps matching TRBD1 or TRBD2 (7 bases each). Looked up from germline, CDR1 is SGHRS and CDR2 is YFSETQ. The CDR3 sequence is 14 residues long. V lost 6 bases to trimming and J lost 7 bases, with 16 bases between them. The CDR3 loop is CASTSQGGDGELFF. The DNA of the CDR3 is TGCGCCAGCACCTCCCAGGGGGGGGACGGGGAGCTGTTTTTT.

This clone was detected a few times. This chain joins TRBV15 and TRBJ2-5; no firm D call. The CDR3 loop spans 13 amino acids. Germline CDR1 reads LNHNV; CDR2 reads YYDKDF (reference sequence). V was shortened by 0 bases and J by 7 bases, with 9 bases between the two germline ends. CDR3 sequence reads: CATSRDLAGTQYF. The CDR3 DNA reads TGTGCCACCAGCAGAGACCTGGCCGGGACCCAGTACTTC.

The chain carries TRBV5-4 and TRBJ1-1; D uncertain. The ends were cut back, 6 bases at V and 5 bases at J, with 14 bases in the middle. CDR3 length equals 13 residues. CDR1 is SGHNT, CDR2 YYREEE, per germline (reference sequence). CDR3 amino acids: CASTISGDTEAFF. The CDR3 DNA follows: TGTGCCAGCACTATTTCCGGGGATACTGAAGCTTTCTTT. Supplemented by reference TRBV5-4 and TRBJ1-1, the full variable domain reads ETGVTQSPTHLIKTRGQQVTLRCSSQSGHNTVSWYQQALGQGPQFIFQYYREEENGRGNFPPRFSGLQFPNYSSELNVNALELDDSALYLCASTISGDTEAFFGQGTRLTVV.

V usage is TRBV2 and J usage is TRBJ2-7; D call uncertain. Deletions cut 10 bases from V and 9 bases from J, with 13 bases between. The CDR3 is made up of 10 amino acids. The V gene's germline CDR1 is SNHLY and CDR2 FYNNEI. In DNA form, the CDR3 reads TGTGCCATCCGGGCCCGCCCGCAGTACTTC. Its protein is CAIRARPQYF.

The rearrangement joins TRBV2 to TRBJ2-5; D possibly corresponds to TRBD1 (6 bases). Germline assignment: CDR1 SNHLY and CDR2 FYNNEI. The CDR3 is 12 amino acids. Trimming left V 7 bases short and J 11 bases short, with 17 bases between. The CDR3 region is CASTPYNRVQYF. CDR3 bases: TGTGCCAGCACCCCATACAACAGGGTGCAGTACTTC.

The chain links TRBV19 to TRBJ1-1; 11 bases map to TRBD1. Trimming at V came to 7 bases and at J to 5 bases, leaving 6 bases not matched to a gene. The CDR3 runs 14 residues. CDR1 is LNHDA, CDR2 SQIVND, per germline (reference sequence). The CDR3 region is CASTSGTGGTEAFF. CDR3 sequence (DNA): TGTGCCAGTACCTCAGGGACAGGGGGGACTGAAGCTTTCTTT.

The chain carries TRBV5-4 and TRBJ1-4, with unresolved D. V shed 0 bases and J shed 1 base, with 4 bases lying between them. This CDR3 is 14 amino acids long. Germline CDR1 reads SGHNT; CDR2 reads YYREEE (reference sequence). The CDR3 region is CASSLGGTNEKLFF. The CDR3 DNA is TGTGCCAGCAGCTTGGGGGGAACTAATGAAAAACTGTTTTTT.

The chain uses TRBV6-5 and TRBJ2-4, with D unresolved. Germline CDR1 is MNHEY and CDR2 is SVGAGI. The CDR3 contains 16 residues. V was trimmed by 2 bases and J by 1 base, leaving 12 bases between them. CDR3: CASSYQLSRAKNIQYF. The CDR3 region has the DNA TGTGCCAGCAGTTACCAGCTCAGCAGGGCCAAAAACATTCAGTACTTC.

The rearrangement links TRBV9 to TRBJ2-5; 9 bases agree with TRBD2. V lost 4 bases to trimming and J lost 3 bases; unmatched junction nucleotides: 7. CDR3 size: 15 residues. Germline CDR1 SGDLS, CDR2 YYNGEE. In nucleotides, the CDR3 is TGTGCCAGCAGCTACTCGGCGGGAGGGGAAGAGACCCAGTACTTC. Translation: CASSYSAGGEETQYF.

The chain links TRBV30 to TRBJ2-5, with 7 bases that match TRBD2. This CDR3 is built from 15 residues. Germline CDR1 GTSNPN, CDR2 SVGIG (reference sequence). V lost 4 bases to trimming and J lost 5 bases; unmatched junction nucleotides: 13. CDR3 protein: CAWIPGRREGETQYF. CDR3 DNA sequence: TGTGCCTGGATTCCCGGACGGAGGGAGGGGGAGACCCAGTACTTC.

This chain joins TRBV10-1 and TRBJ2-3; D gene unclear. Germline lookup yields CDR1 WNHNN and CDR2 SYGVQD (reference sequence). The V end lost 3 bases, the J end lost 2 bases, and 12 bases lay between the germline ends. The CDR3 contains 15 residues. The DNA of the CDR3 is TGCGCCAGCAGTGAAAATGGCAGGACCACAGATACGCAGTATTTT. It specifies CASSENGRTTDTQYF.

This clone showed up just once. The CDR3 loop reads CASSLLGTGEQFF. The CDR3 DNA sequence: TGTGCCAGCAGCCTTCTCGGGACAGGCGAGCAGTTCTTC. This chain joins TRBV7-3 and TRBJ2-1; the match to TRBD1 covers 8 bases. The CDR3 spans 13 residues. Germline loops: CDR1 SGHTA, CDR2 FQGTGA. The ends lost 5 bases at V and 10 bases at J; junction bases unmatched: 7.

CDR3 sequence (DNA): TGCGCCAGCAGCCCTGAGGCGGAAATTGGCTACACCTTC. This codes for CASSPEAEIGYTF. The V gene is TRBV5-1, the J gene TRBJ1-2; no clear D. CDR1 is SGHRS, CDR2 YFSETQ, per germline. CDR3 length: 13 residues. Trimming took off 4 bases at V and 7 bases at J, with 14 bases between the two ends.

The J gene is TRBJ2-2, the V gene TRBV9; 9 bases are shared with TRBD1. V shed 3 bases, J shed 1 base, and the junction held 4 bases outside the gene matches. The CDR3 has 16 amino acids. Per the germline V gene, CDR1 is SGDLS and CDR2 is YYNGEE. The CDR3 bases are TGTGCCAGCAGCGGGGGACAGGGTCTGAACACCGGGGAGCTGTTTTTT. Encoded protein: CASSGGQGLNTGELFF.

V and J are TRBV5-1 and TRBJ1-1; 7 bases line up with TRBD1. The germline V gene has CDR1 SGHRS and CDR2 YFSETQ. The CDR3 loop spans 15 amino acids. V trimming: 3 bases; J trimming: 7 bases; junction bases outside the gene matches: 12. CDR3 in amino acids: CASSSTTGDVGEAFF. The DNA of the CDR3 is TGCGCCAGCAGCTCGACTACAGGGGATGTGGGTGAAGCTTTCTTT.

This clone was recorded only once. V gene TRBV5-4 combines with J gene TRBJ1-2; 7 bases line up with TRBD1. CDR1 and CDR2 (germline): SGHNT, YYREEE (reference sequence). The ends lost 4 bases at V and 4 bases at J; junction bases unmatched: 4. The CDR3 totals 13 residues. The CDR3 DNA sequence: TGTGCCAGCAGCAACAGGGGTGGCTATGGCTACACCTTC. This translates into CASSNRGGYGYTF.

This sequence joins TRBV6-2 or TRBV6-3 and TRBJ2-1, with a weak D call TRBD2 (5 bases). Trimming took off 4 bases at V and 2 bases at J, with 9 bases between the two ends. The CDR3 runs 14 residues. Germline CDR1 and CDR2: MNHEY and SVGEGT. The CDR3: CASSSGNPYNEQFF. DNA of the CDR3: TGTGCCAGCAGTTCGGGAAACCCCTACAATGAGCAGTTCTTC.

This clone came up once. The gene calls are TRBV5-1 and TRBJ2-7; 7 bases map to TRBD1. V lost 4 bases to trimming and J lost 7 bases; unmatched junction nucleotides: 5. This CDR3 is built from 12 residues. Germline V gene sequence: CDR1 SGHRS, CDR2 YFSETQ. CDR3 loop: CASSPQGDEQYF. In DNA form, the CDR3 reads TGCGCCAGCAGCCCGCAGGGGGATGAGCAGTACTTC.

The CDR3 bases are TGTGCCACCAGCAGAGAACAGGACACCGGGGAGCTGTTTTTT. It specifies CATSREQDTGELFF. V usage is TRBV15 and J usage is TRBJ2-2, with a weak D call TRBD1 (5 bases). The CDR3 loop spans 14 amino acids. The germline CDR1 and CDR2 sequences are LNHNV and YYDKDF (reference sequence). V was trimmed by 0 bases and J by 3 bases, leaving 5 bases between them.

This clone was observed a single time. J is TRBJ2-5 and V is TRBV3-1 (or the pseudogene TRBV3-2); D unclear. Between the trimmed V and J ends, which lost 3 bases and 2 bases, there was a span of 7 bases. Germline V gene sequence: CDR1 LGHDT, CDR2 YNNKEL (reference sequence). The CDR3 covers 13 residues. The CDR3: CASSQPPQETQYF. The CDR3 DNA reads TGTGCCAGCAGCCAGCCACCTCAAGAGACCCAGTACTTC.

The chain has TRBV7-2 and TRBJ2-1; D remains unclear. The V end was cut by 7 bases, the J end by 1 base, with 8 bases between. CDR1 and CDR2 (germline): SGHTA, FQGNSA. CDR3 length: 13 residues. CDR3 amino acids: CASTPGSYNEQFF. The CDR3 DNA reads TGTGCCAGCACCCCGGGTTCCTACAATGAGCAGTTCTTC.

V and J are TRBV30 and TRBJ2-3, with 7 bases that match TRBD1. There are 14 residues in the CDR3. Germline V gene data show CDR1 as GTSNPN and CDR2 as SVGIG (reference sequence). Trimming at V came to 2 bases and at J to 2 bases, leaving 4 bases not matched to a gene. CDR3 amino acids: CAWSWDSLTDTQYF. The CDR3 DNA sequence: TGTGCCTGGAGTTGGGACAGCCTCACAGATACGCAGTATTTT.

The chain joins TRBV20-1 to TRBJ2-3; D unclear. CDR1 DFQATT and CDR2 SNEGSKA come from the germline V gene (reference sequence). The CDR3 consists of 11 residues. V lost 0 bases, J lost 8 bases, and 6 bases lay in between. The CDR3 sequence is CSARDAATQYF. The CDR3 bases are TGCAGTGCTAGAGATGCCGCTACGCAGTATTTT.

This clone appeared a single time. This sequence joins TRBV5-4 and TRBJ2-2, with TRBD1 identical over 7 bases. The J segment lost 7 bases and the V segment lost 4 bases, leaving 13 bases of the junction unmatched. The V gene's germline CDR1 is SGHNT and CDR2 YYREEE (reference sequence). CDR3 length equals 16 residues. The CDR3 spells CASSPVRDRKNGELFF. Written as DNA, the CDR3 is TGTGCCAGCAGCCCGGTTAGGGACAGAAAGAACGGGGAGCTGTTTTTT. Variable domain in full (rest from reference TRBV5-4 and TRBJ2-2): ETGVTQSPTHLIKTRGQQVTLRCSSQSGHNTVSWYQQALGQGPQFIFQYYREEENGRGNFPPRFSGLQFPNYSSELNVNALELDDSALYLCASSPVRDRKNGELFFGEGSRLTVL.

The chain carries TRBV11-3 and TRBJ2-2; D uncertain. Trimming removed 3 bases at V and 6 bases at J, with 8 bases between. The CDR3 runs 13 residues. Germline V gives CDR1 SGHNT, CDR2 YENEEA. The CDR3 nucleotides are TGTGCCAGCAGCTTCGTGTTCTCCGGGGAGCTGTTTTTT. Translated, it gives CASSFVFSGELFF.

The CDR3 loop is CASSFIGTAKDTQYF. The DNA of the CDR3 is TGTGCCAGCAGCTTCATTGGGACAGCCAAGGATACGCAGTATTTT. The rearrangement joins TRBV27 to TRBJ2-3, with 7 nucleotides matching TRBD1. Germline V gene sequence: CDR1 MNHEY, CDR2 SMNVEV (reference sequence). Trimming cost V 6 bases and J 6 bases; bases outside gene matches: 12. The CDR3 has 15 amino acids.

This chain joins TRBV6-5 and TRBJ1-5; the D is unclear. The CDR3 sequence is 12 residues long. V lost 9 bases and J 1 base, leaving 7 bases between the germline ends. The V gene's germline CDR1 is MNHEY and CDR2 SVGAGI. The CDR3 sequence is CASSISNQPQHF. In nucleotides, the CDR3 is TGTGCCAGTTCCATAAGCAATCAGCCCCAGCATTTT.

The rearrangement joins TRBV12-3 or TRBV12-4 to TRBJ2-7; D call uncertain. This CDR3 comprises 12 residues. The V end lost 1 base, the J end lost 3 bases, and 4 bases lay between the germline ends. The CDR3 protein is CASSLVDYEQYF. As DNA, the CDR3 is TGTGCCAGCAGTTTAGTCGACTACGAGCAGTACTTC.

Of note for this clone: This sample also contains other DNA sequences that code for the same CDR3. The chain employs TRBV3-1 (or the pseudogene TRBV3-2) and TRBJ1-4; a weak D match, TRBD1 (5 bases). Looked up from germline, CDR1 is LGHDT and CDR2 is YNNKEL (reference sequence). V was cut by 0 bases and J by 4 bases, with 9 bases left in between. The CDR3 is 15 amino acids. CDR3 sequence: CASSQDGASNEKLFF. The CDR3 DNA reads as TGTGCCAGCAGCCAAGATGGGGCCAGTAATGAAAAACTGTTTTTT.

The V gene is TRBV10-2, the J gene TRBJ2-2; 7 positions agree with TRBD2. The junction had 4 bases not matched to a gene; V was cut back by 3 bases and J by 0 bases. CDR3 length: 16 amino acids. CDR1 and CDR2 from the germline V gene are WSHSY and SAAADI. CDR3 coding DNA: TGCGCCAGCAGTGACCCGGGGGGAACGAACACCGGGGAGCTGTTTTTT. Translating it yields CASSDPGGTNTGELFF.

The chain links TRBV19 to TRBJ1-1; weak D call: TRBD1 (6 bases). Looked up from germline, CDR1 is LNHDA and CDR2 is SQIVND (reference sequence). The CDR3 sequence is 13 residues long. Trimming left V 7 bases short and J 5 bases short, with 14 bases between. CDR3 region: CASINREGTEAFF. In nucleotides, the CDR3 is TGTGCCAGTATAAACAGGGAGGGAACTGAAGCTTTCTTT.